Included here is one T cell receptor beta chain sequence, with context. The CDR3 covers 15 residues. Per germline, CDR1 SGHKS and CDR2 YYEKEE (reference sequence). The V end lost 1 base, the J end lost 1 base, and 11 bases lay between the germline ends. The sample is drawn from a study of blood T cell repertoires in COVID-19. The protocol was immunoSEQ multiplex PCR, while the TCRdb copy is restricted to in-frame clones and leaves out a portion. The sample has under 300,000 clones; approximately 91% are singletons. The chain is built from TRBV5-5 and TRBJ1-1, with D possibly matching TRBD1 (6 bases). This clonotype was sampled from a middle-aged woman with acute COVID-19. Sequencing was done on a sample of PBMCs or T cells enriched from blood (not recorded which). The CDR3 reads CASSLIPQGNTEAFF. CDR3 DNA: TGTGCCAGCAGCTTGATCCCACAGGGGAACACTGAAGCTTTCTTT.